A single sample gave rise to the 6 T cell receptor beta chains below, sequenced in a study of CD8 T cells in Susac syndrome. RNA totalling roughly 0.5 to 1 ug underwent reverse transcription with random hexamers. Via MiXCR, TCRdb re-called the immunoSEQ multiplex PCR reads, giving one row per CDR3 protein. The sample consists of almost 450,000 distinct CDR3 sequences, approximately 85% of them appearing once. Sequenced material: CD8+ T cells from PBMCs. These receptors were collected from a human donor with multiple sclerosis.

The chain uses TRBV20-1 and TRBJ2-7, with 9 bases lining up with TRBD2. The V segment lost 2 bases and the J segment 4 bases; nucleotides outside the gene matches: 9. Germline loops: CDR1 DFQATT, CDR2 SNEGSKA (reference sequence). The CDR3 runs to 15 residues. CDR3 protein: CSARPIAGDSYEQYF. The CDR3 DNA sequence: TGCAGTGCTAGACCCATAGCGGGAGATTCTTACGAGCAGTACTTC.

The chain links TRBV7-9 to TRBJ1-5; 7 nucleotides align to TRBD1. The CDR3 contains 17 residues. CDR1 and CDR2 (germline): SEHNR, FQNEAQ (reference sequence). J lost 1 base, V lost 0 bases, and 6 bases had no gene match. The CDR3 DNA reads as TGTGCCAGCAGCTTAGCCTTTGGGACAGAAAGCAATCAGCCCCAGCATTTT. Translation gives CASSLAFGTESNQPQHF.

This clonotype has just a few counts. V is TRBV29-1 and J is TRBJ1-3, with D unclear. Germline loops: CDR1 SQVTM, CDR2 ANQGSEA. The V end was cut by 3 bases, the J end by 2 bases, with 11 bases between. The CDR3 sequence is 14 residues long. CDR3: CSVETGDTGNTIYF. Written as DNA, the CDR3 is TGCAGCGTTGAGACGGGAGATACTGGAAACACCATATATTTT.

The chain employs TRBV4-2 and TRBJ2-7; weak D call: TRBD2 (6 bases). V lost 0 bases, J lost 4 bases, and 19 bases lay in between. The germline V gene has CDR1 LGHNA and CDR2 YNFKEQ. The CDR3 length is 17 residues. The DNA for the CDR3 is TGTGCCAGCAGCCAAGATGTCCAGGTGGAGGGCCTATACGAGCAGTACTTC. Protein: CASSQDVQVEGLYEQYF.

This clonotype was counted between two and nine times. The chain carries TRBV2 and TRBJ1-2, with D uncertain. The germline gives CDR1 SNHLY, CDR2 FYNNEI. Trimming left V 6 bases short and J 3 bases short, with 14 bases between. The CDR3 runs to 14 residues. In DNA, the CDR3 is TGTGCCAGCAGCCCCGGACTGCGGGACTATGGCTACACCTTC. Amino acids: CASSPGLRDYGYTF.

The chain carries TRBV5-1 and TRBJ2-1, with TRBD1 matching over 10 bases. J was trimmed by 5 bases and V by 0 bases; bases with no gene match: 2. CDR3 length: 15 amino acids. CDR1 is SGHRS, CDR2 YFSETQ, per germline. CDR3 coding DNA: TGCGCCAGCAGCTTGGCGGGACAGGGGAACAATGAGCAGTTCTTC. This sequence encodes CASSLAGQGNNEQFF.